This TCR beta chain emerged from a study of OX40 agonist ivuxolimab in advanced cancers. Study-wide context: Patients received ivuxolimab, an agonistic anti-OX40 (CD134) antibody. Three patients had partial responses: one hepatocellular carcinoma, two cutaneous melanoma. The study, taken as a whole, reports: Clones of CD4+ and CD8+ blood T cells grew by week 6 at doses of 0.1 to 3.0 mg/kg. Individuals who were partial responders at 0.1-3.0 mg/kg had clonal expansion that ranked among the lowest.

V gave up 2 bases and J gave up 4 bases, with 17 bases separating them. This CDR3 region has 17 residues. CDR1 and CDR2 (germline): LNHNV, YYDKDF (reference sequence). Some clones are missing from TCRdb's copy, which holds only in-frame ones; the method was immunoSEQ multiplex PCR. The sample carries over 75,000 clones, 90% to 95% recorded once. A remark on this clone: Its antigen remains unidentified.

The TCR comes from an adult with an advanced solid tumor such as melanoma, head and neck, liver or kidney cancer. The sample consisted of CD4+ or CD8+ T cells sorted from blood, taken in a trial of the OX40 agonist ivuxolimab. The gene calls are TRBV15 and TRBJ1-4; a possible D gene is TRBD1 (5 bases). The DNA for the CDR3 is TGTGCCACCAGCAGATATAAGGTCGGGACGGATAATGAAAAACTGTTTTTT. As protein: CATSRYKVGTDNEKLFF. The full variable domain, its missing parts supplied by reference TRBV15 and TRBJ1-4, is DAMVIQNPRYQVTQFGKPVTLSCSQTLNHNVMYWYQQKSSQAPKLLFHYYDKDFNNEADTPDNFQSRRPNTSFCFLDIRSPGLGDTAMYLCATSRYKVGTDNEKLFFGSGTQLSVL.